These 28 T cell receptor beta chains came from one sample sequenced in a study of T cell responses to AZD1222 COVID-19 vaccine. This table comes from immunoSEQ multiplex PCR, and its TCRdb copy is limited to in-frame clones, with some not included. The sample contains tens of thousands of clones, 65% to 85% of which appear only once. The source was peripheral blood, collected on day 0 of MenACWY control vaccination. Every receptor here comes from an adult in good health.

This chain links TRBV27 with TRBJ1-2; no firm D call. Deletions cut 5 bases from V and 2 bases from J, with 15 bases between. CDR3 length: 15 residues. CDR1 MNHEY and CDR2 SMNVEV come from the germline V gene (reference sequence). The CDR3 region is CASSPKLKGNYGYTF. DNA of the CDR3: TGTGCCAGCAGTCCCAAGCTAAAAGGGAACTATGGCTACACCTTC.

V and J are TRBV12-3 or TRBV12-4 and TRBJ1-2; a possible D gene is TRBD1 (6 bases). The germline V and J ends were trimmed by 5 bases and 6 bases, with 13 bases remaining between them. CDR3 size: 13 residues. DNA of the CDR3: TGTGCCAGCAGTCCCGGACAGCAGGATGGCTACACCTTC. Translating gives CASSPGQQDGYTF.

The chain uses TRBV7-9 and TRBJ1-1, with D unclear. Trimming shortened V by 6 bases and J by 4 bases, and 9 bases separated the two germline ends. The CDR3 is 12 amino acids. Germline V gene data show CDR1 as SEHNR and CDR2 as FQNEAQ (reference sequence). CDR3 DNA: TGTGCCAGCAGTTCCCCTCGCACTGAAGCTTTCTTT. Translating gives CASSSPRTEAFF.

This chain links TRBV18 with TRBJ1-2, with D possibly matching TRBD1 (5 bases). V lost 3 bases to trimming and J lost 2 bases, with 10 bases between them. The CDR3 contains 14 residues. The V gene's germline CDR1 is KGHSH and CDR2 LQKENI. Here the CDR3 reads CASSPRGRNYGYTF. The DNA for the CDR3 is TGTGCCAGCTCACCTAGGGGACGGAACTATGGCTACACCTTC.

This clone appeared a single time. V gene TRBV3-1 (or the pseudogene TRBV3-2) combines with J gene TRBJ2-5, with 12 bases that match TRBD2. The CDR3 is made up of 16 amino acids. Trimming at V came to 4 bases and at J to 7 bases, leaving 10 bases not matched to a gene. Germline values: CDR1 LGHDT, CDR2 YNNKEL (reference sequence). The CDR3 nucleotides are TGTGCCAGCAGCCTTACGACTAGCGGGGGCAGGGGGACCCAGTACTTC. Amino acids: CASSLTTSGGRGTQYF.

This rearrangement joins TRBV20-1 to TRBJ2-1, with D unclear. V was shortened by 6 bases and J by 9 bases, with 9 bases between the two germline ends. CDR1 is DFQATT and CDR2 is SNEGSKA in the germline V gene (reference sequence). The CDR3 sequence is 10 residues long. The CDR3 region is CSAPRAEQFF. Written as DNA, the CDR3 is TGCAGTGCCCCCAGAGCTGAGCAGTTCTTC.

This clone was observed once. This chain connects TRBV4-2 to TRBJ2-7; TRBD2 matches at 12 bases. Germline loops: CDR1 LGHNA, CDR2 YNFKEQ. This CDR3 spans 16 amino acids. V lost 1 base to trimming and J lost 3 bases; unmatched junction nucleotides: 4. The CDR3 region is CASSQGTSGEVYEQYF. CDR3 coding DNA: TGTGCCAGCAGCCAAGGGACTAGCGGGGAGGTCTACGAGCAGTACTTC.

The chain joins TRBV30 to TRBJ2-3; the match to TRBD2 covers 7 bases. The CDR3 is 14 residues long. The germline V gene has CDR1 GTSNPN and CDR2 SVGIG (reference sequence). The trim removed 2 bases at V and 6 bases at J, leaving 8 bases unmatched. For the CDR3, the DNA is TGTGCCTGGAGTTTAACAGCGGGACCGGATACGCAGTATTTT. Translating it yields CAWSLTAGPDTQYF.

This chain connects TRBV11-3 to TRBJ2-5, with 7 bases that match TRBD1. Germline CDR1 is SGHNT and CDR2 is YENEEA. The CDR3 runs 15 residues. J gave up 5 bases and V 5 bases, and 11 bases lay outside the gene matches. CDR3 in amino acids: CASSRQTTGTETQYF. The CDR3 nucleotides are TGTGCCAGCAGCCGACAAACGACAGGGACCGAGACCCAGTACTTC.

The rearrangement joins TRBV27 to TRBJ2-5; D tentatively reads TRBD1 or TRBD2 (5 bases each). The CDR3 length is 14 residues. Trimming left V 6 bases short and J 5 bases short, with 16 bases between. Germline CDR1 MNHEY, CDR2 SMNVEV (reference sequence). The CDR3 protein is CASSNRGRWETQYF. In nucleotides, the CDR3 is TGTGCCAGCAGCAACCGGGGCCGGTGGGAGACCCAGTACTTC.

The CDR3 reads CASRDPGRNNEQFF. CDR3 nucleotide sequence: TGTGCCAGCAGGGACCCCGGACGGAACAATGAGCAGTTCTTC. This chain joins TRBV3-1 (or the pseudogene TRBV3-2) and TRBJ2-1; no firm D call. CDR1 is LGHDT and CDR2 is YNNKEL in the germline V gene (reference sequence). CDR3 size: 14 residues. The V gene lost 6 bases and the J gene lost 5 bases, with 14 bases spanning the gap.

V usage is TRBV7-9 and J usage is TRBJ2-3, with unresolved D. The CDR3 totals 15 residues. Germline assignment: CDR1 SEHNR and CDR2 FQNEAQ (reference sequence). Between the trimmed V and J ends, which lost 3 bases and 0 bases, there was a span of 10 bases. This CDR3 is CASSLGTTSTDTQYF. The CDR3 DNA follows: TGTGCCAGCAGCTTGGGCACAACCAGCACAGATACGCAGTATTTT.

V gene TRBV24-1 combines with J gene TRBJ2-7, with 10 nucleotides matching TRBD2. This CDR3 region has 16 residues. J gave up 6 bases and V 4 bases, and 11 bases lay outside the gene matches. Germline V gives CDR1 KGHDR, CDR2 SFDVKD. This CDR3 is CATSDSSSSGSPEQYF. The CDR3 nucleotides are TGTGCCACCAGTGACTCCTCTTCTAGCGGGAGCCCCGAGCAGTACTTC.

The chain uses TRBV7-9 and TRBJ1-2; D gene unclear. Trimming shortened V by 7 bases and J by 0 bases, and 18 bases separated the two germline ends. Per the germline V gene, CDR1 is SEHNR and CDR2 is FQNEAQ (reference sequence). The CDR3 totals 16 residues. CDR3 amino acids: CASTPLFGFSNYGYTF. In DNA form, the CDR3 reads TGTGCCAGCACCCCGCTTTTTGGATTTTCTAACTATGGCTACACCTTC.

This clone was counted only a few times. The chain links TRBV15 to TRBJ1-1; 9 bases fit TRBD1. This CDR3 spans 15 amino acids. Germline CDR1 and CDR2: LNHNV and YYDKDF (reference sequence). After removal of 2 bases from V and 6 bases from J, the junction contained 7 bases not matched to a gene. The CDR3 coding sequence is TGTGCCACCAGCAGACCGGGACAGGGAATTTCTGAAGCTTTCTTT. Amino acids: CATSRPGQGISEAFF.

By proportion, this clone is medium-sized (0.01 to 0.1%). The rearrangement uses TRBV10-3 and TRBJ1-6; 8 nucleotides agree with TRBD1. Germline CDR1 is ENHRY and CDR2 is SYGVKD. J lost 4 bases, V lost 6 bases, and 5 bases had no gene match. The CDR3 is 15 amino acids. In nucleotides, the CDR3 is TGTGCCATCAGAAACGGGACAGGATATAATTCACCCCTCCACTTT. Translated: CAIRNGTGYNSPLHF.

V and J are TRBV5-1 and TRBJ2-1; 10 bases line up with TRBD2. The CDR3 has 15 amino acids. After removal of 4 bases from V and 6 bases from J, the junction contained 7 bases not matched to a gene. Germline lookup yields CDR1 SGHRS and CDR2 YFSETQ. In nucleotides, the CDR3 is TGCGCCAGCAGCAGGCTAGCGGGGGCCTCCAATGAGCAGTTCTTC. Translation gives CASSRLAGASNEQFF.

V usage is TRBV6-5 and J usage is TRBJ1-1; a weak D match, TRBD1 (5 bases). Trimming cost V 6 bases and J 2 bases, with 13 bases left between them. CDR1 and CDR2 (germline): MNHEY, SVGAGI. This CDR3 contains 14 residues. CDR3: CASSRKGTNTEAFF. DNA for the CDR3: TGTGCCAGCAGCCGGAAGGGGACCAACACTGAAGCTTTCTTT.

Regarding this clone: The sample holds other DNA sequences that translate to the same CDR3. This chain joins TRBV3-1 (or the pseudogene TRBV3-2) and TRBJ2-2; 8 bases are a match to TRBD2. The germline CDR1 and CDR2 sequences are LGHDT and YNNKEL (reference sequence). The CDR3 length is 15 residues. The DNA of the CDR3 is TGTCCCCGCAGCCCCCGGGGGGGGGCGGGCGGGGAGCTGTTTTTT. Translation: CPRSPRGGAGGELFF.

The chain joins TRBV10-2 to TRBJ2-5, with D unclear. CDR1 is WSHSY, CDR2 SAAADI, per germline. The CDR3 is 13 residues long. Trimming cost V 4 bases and J 4 bases, with 10 bases left between them. The CDR3 DNA sequence: TGCGCCAGCAGTGGCGAGAGAGGAGAGACCCAGTACTTC. Its translation: CASSGERGETQYF.

The V gene is TRBV28, the J gene TRBJ2-5, with D uncertain. The V and J ends lost 2 bases and 4 bases respectively, with 11 bases between them. The CDR3 length is 14 residues. Germline-derived CDR1 and CDR2 are MDHEN and SYDVKM. The CDR3 here is CASSLISATETQYF. The CDR3 DNA is TGTGCCAGCAGTTTAATTTCGGCAACAGAGACCCAGTACTTC.

The rearrangement joins TRBV5-1 to TRBJ1-1, with D unresolved. The V end was cut by 4 bases, the J end by 1 base, with 5 bases between. There are 12 residues in the CDR3. Germline CDR1 SGHRS, CDR2 YFSETQ. DNA of the CDR3: TGCGCCAGCAGCCATACGAACACTGAAGCTTTCTTT. Translation gives CASSHTNTEAFF.

This chain joins TRBV11-3 and TRBJ2-2; TRBD1 might be the D (5 bases). Trimming stripped 2 bases from V and 6 bases from J, with 10 bases between. Germline V gene data show CDR1 as SGHNT and CDR2 as YENEEA. The CDR3 consists of 14 residues. Here the CDR3 reads CASSLYSGSGELFF. In DNA form, the CDR3 reads TGTGCCAGCAGCTTATACTCAGGGTCCGGGGAGCTGTTTTTT.

This chain connects TRBV10-2 to TRBJ1-2, with D uncertain. The V end lost 0 bases, the J end lost 8 bases, and 13 bases lay between the germline ends. The CDR3 is made up of 14 amino acids. The germline V gene has CDR1 WSHSY and CDR2 SAAADI. The CDR3: CASSESTPLRGYTF. DNA for the CDR3: TGCGCCAGCAGTGAGTCGACGCCCCTCCGGGGCTACACCTTC.

This chain links TRBV24-1 with TRBJ2-5, with TRBD2 identical over 8 bases. Germline V CDR1 and CDR2: KGHDR, SFDVKD. The V and J ends lost 6 bases and 5 bases, in that order; junction bases with no gene match: 10. The CDR3 has 15 amino acids. CDR3 DNA: TGTGCCACCAGTAGGGCTAGCGGGTTCGGGGAGACCCAGTACTTC. This translates into CATSRASGFGETQYF.

The genes are TRBV18 and TRBJ2-7, with D perhaps matching TRBD1 (5 bases). There are 13 residues in the CDR3. Per germline, CDR1 KGHSH and CDR2 LQKENI. V lost 6 bases to trimming and J lost 2 bases, with 11 bases between them. Here the CDR3 DNA reads TGTGCCAGCTCCCTCAGGGCACCCTACGAGCAGTACTTC. Its translation is CASSLRAPYEQYF.

The chain is built from TRBV10-3 and TRBJ2-3; no clear D. Trimming removed 2 bases at V and 2 bases at J, with 8 bases between. This CDR3 has 14 amino acids. CDR1 is ENHRY and CDR2 is SYGVKD in the germline V gene. The CDR3 region has the DNA TGTGCCATCAGTGAGGCGGAGCACACAGATACGCAGTATTTT. Translating gives CAISEAEHTDTQYF.

V is TRBV28 and J is TRBJ2-1, with D perhaps matching TRBD1 (7 bases). This CDR3 is built from 16 residues. Between the trimmed V and J ends, which lost 7 bases and 3 bases, there was a span of 19 bases. Per germline, CDR1 MDHEN and CDR2 SYDVKM. The CDR3 DNA is TGTGCCAGCACCACCGAGACAGGGAGGATCTACAATGAGCAGTTCTTC. This translates into CASTTETGRIYNEQFF.